The next 16 T cell receptor beta chains were all read from a single sample in a study of blood T cell repertoires in COVID-19. Only in-frame clones appear in the TCRdb table, and some are missing; sequencing was by immunoSEQ multiplex PCR. This table holds roughly 87,000 clones, 70% to 85% found once. The sample comprised peripheral blood. The receptors here all came from a woman aged 60-75 years with acute or convalescent COVID-19.

The chain has TRBV11-3 and TRBJ2-4, with D possibly being TRBD1 (6 bases). V lost 5 bases and J lost 9, with 14 bases in between. The germline CDR1 and CDR2 sequences are SGHNT and YENEEA. The CDR3 totals 13 residues. CDR3 region: CASSADRMGIQYF. CDR3 bases: TGTGCCAGCAGCGCTGACAGGATGGGCATTCAGTACTTC.

The genes are TRBV19 and TRBJ2-2; the D gene is possibly TRBD1 (5 bases). The V gene lost 1 base and the J gene lost 3 bases, with 9 bases spanning the gap. Per the germline V gene, CDR1 is LNHDA and CDR2 is SQIVND (reference sequence). The length of the CDR3 is 15 residues. CDR3 DNA: TGTGCCAGTAGTATAGGCAGGGTCGACACCGGGGAGCTGTTTTTT. Translating it yields CASSIGRVDTGELFF. The full variable domain, in which reference TRBV19 and TRBJ2-2 provide the parts outside the CDR3, is DGGITQSPKYLFRKEGQNVTLSCEQNLNHDAMYWYRQDPGQGLRLIYYSQIVNDFQKGDIAEGYSVSREKKESFPLTVTSAQKNPTAFYLCASSIGRVDTGELFFGEGSRLTVL.

This sequence joins TRBV7-3 and TRBJ2-5; tentatively, D is TRBD2 (6 bases). From germline, CDR1 is SGHTA and CDR2 FQGTGA. The CDR3 has 15 residues. The V end was cut by 5 bases, the J end by 5 bases, with 18 bases between. The CDR3, as DNA: TGTGCCAGCAGCCCCCAAGGTCGGGGGAGGGAGACCCAGTACTTC. Translation: CASSPQGRGRETQYF.

This chain uses TRBV3-1 (or the pseudogene TRBV3-2) with TRBJ2-7, with D maybe TRBD1 (6 bases). The V end lost 1 base, the J end lost 6 bases, and 28 bases lay between the germline ends. Germline V gene data show CDR1 as LGHDT and CDR2 as YNNKEL (reference sequence). The CDR3 totals 19 residues. The chain's CDR3 is CASSQVPITIQGGLGEQYF. The CDR3 DNA reads as TGTGCCAGCAGCCAAGTTCCCATAACGATTCAAGGGGGATTGGGCGAGCAGTACTTC.

This chain joins TRBV15 and TRBJ2-3, with D tentatively TRBD1 (6 bases). The CDR3 is 15 amino acids. CDR1 and CDR2 (germline): LNHNV, YYDKDF (reference sequence). Trimming shortened V by 3 bases and J by 7 bases, and 17 bases separated the two germline ends. The CDR3: CATSRSRGQIYTQYF. The CDR3 DNA reads as TGTGCCACCAGCAGGAGTAGAGGACAGATATATACGCAGTATTTT.

CDR3 DNA: TGTGCCAGCAGTGAAGCCCCGTCGAGCTACTATGGCTACACCTTC. As protein: CASSEAPSSYYGYTF. This chain connects TRBV6-1 to TRBJ1-2, with D unclear. This CDR3 contains 15 residues. Germline assignment: CDR1 MNHNS and CDR2 SASEGT. V was shortened by 0 bases and J by 3 bases, with 11 bases between the two germline ends.

In DNA, the CDR3 is TGTGCCAGCAGCCACACAATTAGAAAACAGGGGAATCAGCCCCAGCATTTT. It encodes CASSHTIRKQGNQPQHF. The V and J genes are TRBV16 and TRBJ1-5, with TRBD1 matching 7 bases. Germline lookup yields CDR1 KGHSY and CDR2 FQNENV. The CDR3 has 17 amino acids. V lost 3 bases and J lost 4; bases outside the gene matches: 12.

The V and J genes are TRBV5-6 and TRBJ1-1; 10 positions match TRBD1. This CDR3 has 17 amino acids. Germline V lookup: CDR1 SGHDT, CDR2 YYEEEE. V was clipped by 3 bases and J by 7 bases; unmatched bases: 15. CDR3 protein: CASSSGKGQGFKGEAFF. CDR3 bases: TGTGCCAGCAGCTCGGGAAAGGGACAGGGGTTTAAGGGTGAAGCTTTCTTT.

V is TRBV6-6 and J is TRBJ2-7; tentatively, D is TRBD2 (7 bases). V was shortened by 6 bases and J by 6 bases, with 24 bases between the two germline ends. The CDR3 runs to 16 residues. The germline CDR1 and CDR2 sequences are MNHNY and SVGAGI (reference sequence). In nucleotides, the CDR3 is TGTGCCAGCAGAACCTCCCACGGGGGGCCGGGTTTCGAGCAGTACTTC. Translation gives CASRTSHGGPGFEQYF.

The rearrangement joins TRBV3-1 (or the pseudogene TRBV3-2) to TRBJ1-1, with D hard to call. Trimming took off 4 bases at V and 3 bases at J, with 9 bases between the two ends. CDR3 length: 13 residues. Germline V gene data show CDR1 as LGHDT and CDR2 as YNNKEL (reference sequence). The DNA for the CDR3 is TGTGCCAGCAGCCGGTTGGGAGACACTGAAGCTTTCTTT. Its protein is CASSRLGDTEAFF.

The chain employs TRBV11-3 and TRBJ2-2, with a weak D call TRBD2 (6 bases). Germline V gene sequence: CDR1 SGHNT, CDR2 YENEEA. This CDR3 has 13 amino acids. Trimming removed 5 bases at V and 5 bases at J, with 9 bases between. The CDR3 spells CASSRGVTGELFF. CDR3 DNA: TGTGCCAGCAGCCGCGGGGTAACCGGGGAGCTGTTTTTT.

The V and J genes are TRBV11-2 and TRBJ1-6; possible D gene TRBD1, 5 bases. The V end lost 3 bases, the J end lost 1 base, and 16 bases lay between the germline ends. CDR3 length: 18 residues. CDR1 and CDR2 from the germline V gene are SGHAT and FQNNGV. CDR3 amino acids: CASSFGGRGRSYNSPLHF. The CDR3 DNA sequence: TGTGCCAGCAGCTTTGGGGGTCGGGGGAGATCCTATAATTCACCCCTCCACTTT.

The count of this clone is one. V gene TRBV13 combines with J gene TRBJ2-5; TRBD2 matches at 8 bases. The CDR3 length is 13 residues. The junction had 0 bases not matched to a gene; V was cut back by 3 bases and J by 3 bases. Germline V gives CDR1 PRHDT, CDR2 FYEKMQ (reference sequence). CDR3 nucleotide sequence: TGTGCCAGCAGCTTCGGGGGGGAAGAGACCCAGTACTTC. Protein sequence: CASSFGGEETQYF.

The CDR3 here is CASSLQGTNSGNTIYF. CDR3 DNA sequence: TGTGCCAGCAGCCTACAGGGGACAAACTCTGGAAACACCATATATTTT. The chain joins TRBV9 to TRBJ1-3, with TRBD1 matching over 7 bases. V lost 4 bases to trimming and J lost 0 bases; unmatched junction nucleotides: 7. CDR1 SGDLS and CDR2 YYNGEE come from the germline V gene. The CDR3 contains 16 residues.

The V call is TRBV5-6, the J call TRBJ1-2, with a tentative D call TRBD1 (5 bases). The CDR3 runs 14 residues. Germline V gives CDR1 SGHDT, CDR2 YYEEEE. The V and J ends lost 4 bases and 3 bases respectively, with 13 bases between them. The CDR3 sequence is CASSRRGNDYGYTF. CDR3 nucleotides: TGTGCCAGCAGCAGAAGGGGCAACGACTATGGCTACACCTTC.

Only a few counts were recorded for this clone. The chain couples TRBV24-1 to TRBJ2-1, with TRBD1 identical over 10 bases. Germline lookup yields CDR1 KGHDR and CDR2 SFDVKD. The CDR3 runs to 16 residues. Unmatched junction bases numbered 8, after V lost 5 bases and J lost 5 bases. The CDR3 is CATSAPGTGVHNEQFF. The CDR3 coding sequence is TGTGCCACCAGTGCCCCCGGGACAGGGGTCCACAATGAGCAGTTCTTC.